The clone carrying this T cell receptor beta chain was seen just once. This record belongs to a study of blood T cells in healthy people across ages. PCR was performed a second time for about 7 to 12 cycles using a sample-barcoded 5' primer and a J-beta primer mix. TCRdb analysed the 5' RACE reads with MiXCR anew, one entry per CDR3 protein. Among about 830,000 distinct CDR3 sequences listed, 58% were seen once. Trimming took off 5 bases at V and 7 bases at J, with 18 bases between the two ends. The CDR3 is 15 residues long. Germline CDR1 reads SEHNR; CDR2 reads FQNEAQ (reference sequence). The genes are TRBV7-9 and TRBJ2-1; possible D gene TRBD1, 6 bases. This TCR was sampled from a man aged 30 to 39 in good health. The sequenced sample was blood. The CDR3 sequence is CASSPRGTDGNEQFF. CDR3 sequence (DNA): TGTGCCAGCAGCCCGAGGGGGACGGACGGGAATGAGCAGTTCTTC.